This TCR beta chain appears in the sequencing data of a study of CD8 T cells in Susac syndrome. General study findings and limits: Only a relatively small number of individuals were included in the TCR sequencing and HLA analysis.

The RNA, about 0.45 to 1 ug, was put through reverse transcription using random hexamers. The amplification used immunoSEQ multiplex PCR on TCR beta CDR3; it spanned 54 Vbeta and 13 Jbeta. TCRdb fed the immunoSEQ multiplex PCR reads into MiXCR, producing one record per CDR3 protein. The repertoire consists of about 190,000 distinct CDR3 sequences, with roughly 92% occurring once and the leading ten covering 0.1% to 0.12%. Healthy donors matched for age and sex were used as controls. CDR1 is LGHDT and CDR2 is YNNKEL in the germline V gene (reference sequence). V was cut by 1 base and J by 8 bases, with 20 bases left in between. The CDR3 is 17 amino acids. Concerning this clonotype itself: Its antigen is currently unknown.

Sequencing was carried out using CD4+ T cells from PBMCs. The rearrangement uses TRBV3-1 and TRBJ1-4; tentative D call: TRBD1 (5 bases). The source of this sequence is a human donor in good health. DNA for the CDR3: TGTGCCAGCAGCCAAGCAACCGGGGCAGCCGGTAGAGAAAAACTGTTTTTT. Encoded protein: CASSQATGAAGREKLFF.